These T cell receptor beta chains were read from a single sample in a study of shared T cell receptors in the human thymus. Clones were read by immunoSEQ multiplex PCR, and TCRdb kept only the in-frame ones, dropping some. The sample consists of 640,000 or so clones, 80% to 90% of them appearing once. This sample also appeared in a second study, on human thymus T cells.

Specimen: thymocytes. Receptors were obtained from a boy in the first two years of life with a congenital heart defect. CDR3s include the opening cysteine and the closing phenylalanine or tryptophan. Each record gives: V gene, clone size, J gene, D gene, CDR3 protein, CDR3 DNA. The D gene is left open where the match is weak. Only part of the rows carry a size: once, few, many, or a class if the clone is expanded.

v_gene: TRBV9
abundance: .
j_gene: TRBJ1-1
d_gene: .
CDR3aa: CASSVEAGLNTEAFF
CDR3nt: TGTGCCAGCAGCGTAGAGGCAGGACTAAACACTGAAGCTTTCTTT

v_gene: TRBV28
abundance: .
j_gene: TRBJ1-5
d_gene: TRBD1
CDR3aa: CASSTPDRYSNQPQHF
CDR3nt: TGTGCCAGCAGCACCCCGGACAGGTATAGCAATCAGCCCCAGCATTTT

v_gene: TRBV5-1
abundance: .
j_gene: TRBJ2-1
d_gene: .
CDR3aa: CASSSMRGGVYNEQFF
CDR3nt: TGCGCCAGCAGCTCGATGAGGGGGGGGGTTTACAATGAGCAGTTCTTC

v_gene: TRBV9
abundance: .
j_gene: TRBJ1-1
d_gene: .
CDR3aa: CASSVIEPSRAMNTEAFF
CDR3nt: TGTGCCAGCAGCGTCATAGAGCCCTCGAGAGCTATGAACACTGAAGCTTTCTTT

v_gene: TRBV6-1
abundance: .
j_gene: TRBJ2-7
d_gene: .
CDR3aa: CASSEGGGEQYF
CDR3nt: TGTGCCAGCAGTGAAGGAGGTGGCGAGCAGTACTTC

v_gene: TRBV6-5
abundance: .
j_gene: TRBJ2-1
d_gene: TRBD1
CDR3aa: CASSLNRGNEQFF
CDR3nt: TGTGCCAGCAGTCTTAACAGGGGGAATGAGCAGTTCTTC

v_gene: TRBV5-4
abundance: .
j_gene: TRBJ1-2
d_gene: .
CDR3aa: CASRFPSDYGYTF
CDR3nt: TGTGCCAGCAGGTTTCCCTCCGACTATGGCTACACCTTC

v_gene: TRBV9
abundance: few
j_gene: TRBJ2-2
d_gene: .
CDR3aa: CASRRGTGELFF
CDR3nt: TGTGCCAGCAGAAGGGGCACCGGGGAGCTGTTTTTT

v_gene: TRBV6-4
abundance: .
j_gene: TRBJ2-1
d_gene: TRBD2
CDR3aa: CASSPGLAGGGYNEQFF
CDR3nt: TGTGCCAGCAGTCCCGGACTAGCGGGAGGGGGGTACAATGAGCAGTTCTTC

v_gene: TRBV2
abundance: .
j_gene: TRBJ1-6
d_gene: .
CDR3aa: CASSEGGSDRTNSPLHF
CDR3nt: TGTGCCAGCAGTGAAGGGGGATCAGACAGGACAAATTCACCCCTCCACTTT

v_gene: TRBV4-1
abundance: .
j_gene: TRBJ1-1
d_gene: .
CDR3aa: CASSRRSRYDRPQRRTEAFF
CDR3nt: TGCGCCAGCAGCCGAAGATCAAGGTATGACAGGCCCCAACGGAGGACTGAAGCTTTCTTT

v_gene: TRBV10-3
abundance: .
j_gene: TRBJ2-5
d_gene: TRBD2
CDR3aa: CATAEAGLAEKETQYF
CDR3nt: TGTGCCACAGCTGAGGCGGGACTAGCGGAAAAAGAGACCCAGTACTTC

v_gene: TRBV19
abundance: .
j_gene: TRBJ2-7
d_gene: .
CDR3aa: CASSLRLVWYEQYF
CDR3nt: TGTGCCAGTAGCTTGAGGCTAGTCTGGTACGAGCAGTACTTC

v_gene: TRBV25-1
abundance: .
j_gene: TRBJ1-1
d_gene: TRBD1
CDR3aa: CASTGQGRISFAEAFF
CDR3nt: TGTGCCAGCACCGGACAGGGGAGGATCTCGTTCGCTGAAGCTTTCTTT

v_gene: TRBV5-4
abundance: .
j_gene: TRBJ1-2
d_gene: TRBD1
CDR3aa: CASSRDRGLYIGYGYTF
CDR3nt: TGTGCCAGCAGCCGTGACAGGGGGCTGTATATTGGCTATGGCTACACCTTC

v_gene: TRBV27
abundance: .
j_gene: TRBJ1-6
d_gene: TRBD1
CDR3aa: CASSSTAGQPNSPLHF
CDR3nt: TGTGCCAGCTCCTCCACCGCGGGACAGCCGAATTCACCCCTCCACTTT

v_gene: TRBV2
abundance: .
j_gene: TRBJ1-5
d_gene: .
CDR3aa: CASSEFTGGYSNQPQHF
CDR3nt: TGTGCCAGCAGTGAATTCACGGGGGGATATAGCAATCAGCCCCAGCATTTT

v_gene: TRBV28
abundance: .
j_gene: TRBJ2-2
d_gene: TRBD2
CDR3aa: CASTLGLAGGRTGELFF
CDR3nt: TGTGCCAGCACCTTGGGGCTAGCGGGAGGAAGGACCGGGGAGCTGTTTTTT

v_gene: TRBV28
abundance: .
j_gene: TRBJ1-1
d_gene: .
CDR3aa: CASAGNLDGVNTEAFF
CDR3nt: TGTGCCAGCGCCGGTAATCTCGACGGGGTGAACACTGAAGCTTTCTTT

v_gene: TRBV28
abundance: .
j_gene: TRBJ2-6
d_gene: .
CDR3aa: CASSLCMWEGVPGANVLTF
CDR3nt: TGTGCCAGCAGTTTATGCATGTGGGAGGGGGTCCCTGGGGCCAACGTCCTGACTTTC

v_gene: TRBV7-8
abundance: .
j_gene: TRBJ1-5
d_gene: TRBD1
CDR3aa: CASSLAPGQQRNQPQHF
CDR3nt: TGTGCCAGCAGCTTGGCCCCGGGACAGCAAAGAAATCAGCCCCAGCATTTT

v_gene: TRBV28
abundance: .
j_gene: TRBJ2-1
d_gene: TRBD2
CDR3aa: CASSPPPGTNLYNEQFF
CDR3nt: TGTGCCAGCAGTCCCCCCCCCGGGACTAACCTCTACAATGAGCAGTTCTTC

v_gene: TRBV15
abundance: few
j_gene: TRBJ1-2
d_gene: TRBD1
CDR3aa: CATSRTTKGAHYGYTF
CDR3nt: TGTGCCACCAGCAGAACAACGAAGGGGGCGCATTATGGCTACACCTTC

v_gene: TRBV7-9
abundance: .
j_gene: TRBJ1-1
d_gene: .
CDR3aa: CASSAQGTNTEAFF
CDR3nt: TGTGCCAGCAGCGCCCAGGGGACGAACACTGAAGCTTTCTTT